Shown below are 11 T cell receptor beta chains from a single sample sequenced in a study of radiotherapy plus CTLA-4 blockade in lung cancer. This table comes from immunoSEQ multiplex PCR, and its TCRdb copy is limited to in-frame clones, with some not included. The sample lists 40,000 to 45,000 clones; over 60% were seen once. Here the sequenced sample was peripheral blood, taken from a patient treated with radiotherapy plus ipilimumab. The receptor source for this set is a human donor with non-small cell lung cancer whose response to radiotherapy plus ipilimumab could not be evaluated.

V is TRBV2 and J is TRBJ2-3, with 9 bases lining up with TRBD2. This CDR3 spans 18 amino acids. Germline trimming cut 4 bases from V and 0 bases from J; bases unmatched to any gene: 11. Per the germline V gene, CDR1 is SNHLY and CDR2 is FYNNEI. The CDR3 spells CASSGWREGPISTDTQYF. The DNA of the CDR3 is TGTGCCAGCAGTGGATGGCGGGAGGGCCCGATTAGCACAGATACGCAGTATTTT.

This chain's CDR3 is CASSLESPSQPQHF. CDR3 nucleotide sequence: TGCGCCAGCAGCTTGGAGTCGCCGAGTCAGCCCCAGCATTTT. The chain uses TRBV5-1 and TRBJ1-5; no firm D call. V was cut by 0 bases and J by 6 bases, with 10 bases left in between. The CDR3 totals 14 residues. Germline values: CDR1 SGHRS, CDR2 YFSETQ.

The J gene is TRBJ2-2, the V gene TRBV7-3, with D maybe TRBD1 (6 bases). V was shortened by 5 bases and J by 4 bases, with 17 bases between the two germline ends. The CDR3 contains 16 residues. In germline, CDR1 is SGHTA, CDR2 FQGTGA. For the CDR3, the DNA is TGTGCCAGCAGCCCCAGGGGTTCTCGGGGCACCGGGGAGCTGTTTTTT. Its translation: CASSPRGSRGTGELFF. Full variable domain (rest looked up from reference TRBV7-3 and TRBJ2-2): GAGVSQTPSNKVTEKGKYVELRCDPISGHTALYWYRQSLGQGPEFLIYFQGTGAADDSGLPNDRFFAVRPEGSVSTLKIQRTERGDSAVYLCASSPRGSRGTGELFFGEGSRLTVL.

DNA for the CDR3: TGCGCCAGCAGGAATGAGGGCCACCTCGTGAACACTGAAGCTTTCTTT. Translation gives CASRNEGHLVNTEAFF. The chain couples TRBV5-1 to TRBJ1-1; no clear D. CDR3 length: 16 residues. Trimming took 5 bases from V and 0 from J, leaving 17 bases between them. Germline loops: CDR1 SGHRS, CDR2 YFSETQ.

This clone has just a few counts. This sequence joins TRBV21-1 and TRBJ1-4; the D call of TRBD1 is as the table states it, not checked on the DNA. TRBV21-1 corresponds to a pseudogene. The CDR3 consists of 15 residues. The CDR3 coding sequence is TGTGCCAGCAGCAAAGATGACAGGGTTGATGAAAAACTGTTTTTT. Amino acid sequence: CASSKDDRVDEKLFF.

This chain connects TRBV5-1 to TRBJ2-7; D ambiguous. Trimming took 2 bases from V and 7 from J, leaving 16 bases between them. The CDR3 is 14 residues long. Germline-derived CDR1 and CDR2 are SGHRS and YFSETQ. The CDR3 protein is CASSLLPGVEEQYF. The CDR3 DNA is TGCGCCAGCAGCTTACTTCCTGGAGTTGAAGAGCAGTACTTC.

This clone was recorded a few times. J is TRBJ2-7 and V is TRBV5-4; 8 bases match TRBD1. The V segment lost 4 bases and the J segment 1 base; nucleotides outside the gene matches: 4. From germline, CDR1 is SGHNT and CDR2 YYREEE (reference sequence). This CDR3 region has 14 residues. CDR3 residues: CASSHRDRSYEQYF. The CDR3 DNA follows: TGTGCCAGCAGCCACCGGGACAGGTCCTACGAGCAGTACTTC.

The chain employs TRBV18 and TRBJ2-2; possibly TRBD1 for D (6 bases). The CDR3 contains 15 residues. The germline gives CDR1 KGHSH, CDR2 LQKENI. V was shortened by 2 bases and J by 3 bases, with 10 bases between the two germline ends. CDR3 nucleotides: TGTGCCAGCTCACCATTCGCAGGGGACACCGGGGAGCTGTTTTTT. It translates to CASSPFAGDTGELFF. Looking up the rest from reference TRBV18 and TRBJ2-2 gives the full variable domain: NAGVMQNPRHLVRRRGQEARLRCSPMKGHSHVYWYRQLPEEGLKFMVYLQKENIIDESGMPKERFSAEFPKEGPSILRIQQVVRGDSAAYFCASSPFAGDTGELFFGEGSRLTVL.

V and J are TRBV28 and TRBJ2-2; 11 nucleotides line up with TRBD1. The CDR3 has 17 amino acids. The trim removed 5 bases at V and 6 bases at J, leaving 11 bases unmatched. Germline lookup yields CDR1 MDHEN and CDR2 SYDVKM. CDR3 residues: CASSPEPRTGGSGELFF. CDR3 DNA sequence: TGTGCCAGCAGTCCAGAACCCCGGACAGGGGGCTCCGGGGAGCTGTTTTTT.

The rearrangement links TRBV19 to TRBJ2-7; tentatively, D is TRBD2 (6 bases). Germline CDR1 is LNHDA and CDR2 is SQIVND (reference sequence). Trimming cost V 3 bases and J 2 bases, with 14 bases left between them. The CDR3 consists of 15 residues. The CDR3 sequence is CASSMAGRGTYEQYF. The CDR3, as DNA: TGTGCCAGTAGTATGGCGGGGCGGGGCACCTACGAGCAGTACTTC.

This clone was recorded a few times. The CDR3 here is CASSVISTIPEAFF. The CDR3, as DNA: TGTGCCAGCAGCGTTATCTCGACTATTCCTGAAGCTTTCTTT. The chain couples TRBV9 to TRBJ1-1; D is uncertain. V shed 2 bases and J shed 6 bases, with 14 bases lying between them. Germline V gives CDR1 SGDLS, CDR2 YYNGEE. This CDR3 is built from 14 residues.